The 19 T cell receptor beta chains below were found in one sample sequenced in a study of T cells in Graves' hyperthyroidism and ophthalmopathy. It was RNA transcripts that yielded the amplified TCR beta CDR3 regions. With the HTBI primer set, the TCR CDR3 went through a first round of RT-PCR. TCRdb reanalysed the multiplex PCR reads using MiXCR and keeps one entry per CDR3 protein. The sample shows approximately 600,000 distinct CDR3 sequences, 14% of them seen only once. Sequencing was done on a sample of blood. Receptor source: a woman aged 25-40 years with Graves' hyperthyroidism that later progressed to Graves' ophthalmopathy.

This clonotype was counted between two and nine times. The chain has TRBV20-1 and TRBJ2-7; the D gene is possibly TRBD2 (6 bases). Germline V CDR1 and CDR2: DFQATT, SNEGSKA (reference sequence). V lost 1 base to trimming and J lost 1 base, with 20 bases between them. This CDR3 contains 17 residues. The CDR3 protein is CSARVFTEEGWSYEQYF. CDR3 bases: TGCAGTGCTAGAGTGTTCACAGAGGAGGGGTGGTCCTACGAGCAGTACTTC.

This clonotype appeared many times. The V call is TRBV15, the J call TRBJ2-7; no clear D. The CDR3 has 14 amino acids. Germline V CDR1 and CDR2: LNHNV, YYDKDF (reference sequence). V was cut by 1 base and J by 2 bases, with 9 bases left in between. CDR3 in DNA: TGTGCCACCAGCAGAGGGGAAGGAGCCTACGAGCAGTACTTC. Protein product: CATSRGEGAYEQYF.

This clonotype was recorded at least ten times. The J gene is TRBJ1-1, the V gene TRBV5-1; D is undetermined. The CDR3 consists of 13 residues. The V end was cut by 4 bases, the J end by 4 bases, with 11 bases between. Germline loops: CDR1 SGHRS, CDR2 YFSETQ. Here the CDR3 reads CASSGREGTEAFF. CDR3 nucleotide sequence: TGCGCCAGCAGCGGAAGGGAGGGCACTGAAGCTTTCTTT.

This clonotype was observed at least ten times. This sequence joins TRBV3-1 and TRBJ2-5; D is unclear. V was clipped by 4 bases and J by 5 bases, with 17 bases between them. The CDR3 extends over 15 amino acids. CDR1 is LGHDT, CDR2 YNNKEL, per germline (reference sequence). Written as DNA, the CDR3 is TGTGCCAGCAGCCGAGCCCTCCTTGGTGGGGAGACCCAGTACTTC. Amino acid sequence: CASSRALLGGETQYF.

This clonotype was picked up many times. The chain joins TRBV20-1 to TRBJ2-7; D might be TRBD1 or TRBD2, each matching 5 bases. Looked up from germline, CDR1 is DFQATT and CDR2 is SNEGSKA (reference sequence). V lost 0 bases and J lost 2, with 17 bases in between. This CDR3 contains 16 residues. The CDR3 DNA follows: TGCAGTGCTAGAGACCATGCCGGGACGGATGCCTACGAGCAGTACTTC. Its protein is CSARDHAGTDAYEQYF.

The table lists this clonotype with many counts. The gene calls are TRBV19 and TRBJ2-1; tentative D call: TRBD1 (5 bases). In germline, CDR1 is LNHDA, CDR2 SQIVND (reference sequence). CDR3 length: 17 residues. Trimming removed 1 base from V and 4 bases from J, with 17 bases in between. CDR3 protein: CASSIAQGELLYNEQFF. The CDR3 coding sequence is TGTGCCAGTAGTATAGCGCAGGGCGAATTATTATACAATGAGCAGTTCTTC.

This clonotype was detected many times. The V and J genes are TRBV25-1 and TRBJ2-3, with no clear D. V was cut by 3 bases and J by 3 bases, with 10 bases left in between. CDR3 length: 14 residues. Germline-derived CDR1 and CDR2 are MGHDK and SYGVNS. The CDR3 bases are TGTGCCAGCAGTGATCAGTTGACTACAGATACGCAGTATTTT. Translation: CASSDQLTTDTQYF.

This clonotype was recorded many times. The CDR3 bases are TGTGCCACCCGCTCCAGGGGAGAGGATAATGAGCAGTTCTTC. Amino acids: CATRSRGEDNEQFF. This chain links TRBV10-3 with TRBJ2-1; D may be TRBD1 (6 bases). Germline lookup yields CDR1 ENHRY and CDR2 SYGVKD. This CDR3 spans 14 amino acids. Trimming pared 10 bases from V and 7 bases from J, leaving 20 bases between.

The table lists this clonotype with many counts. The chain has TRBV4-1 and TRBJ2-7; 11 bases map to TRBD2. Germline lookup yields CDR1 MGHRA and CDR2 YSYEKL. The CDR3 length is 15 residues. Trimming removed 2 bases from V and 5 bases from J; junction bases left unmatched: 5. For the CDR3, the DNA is TGCGCCAGCAGCCAATTAGCGGGAGGGCCGAACGAGCAGTACTTC. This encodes CASSQLAGGPNEQYF.

The CDR3 coding sequence is TGTGCTAGTGGTTCCGGGACTAGCGGGAGGTCCTACAATGAGCAGTTCTTC. Translating gives CASGSGTSGRSYNEQFF. V is TRBV12-5 and J is TRBJ2-1, with TRBD2 matching over 15 bases. This CDR3 has 17 amino acids. The ends lost 4 bases at V and 1 base at J; junction bases unmatched: 2. Germline CDR1 LGHNT, CDR2 FRNRAP.

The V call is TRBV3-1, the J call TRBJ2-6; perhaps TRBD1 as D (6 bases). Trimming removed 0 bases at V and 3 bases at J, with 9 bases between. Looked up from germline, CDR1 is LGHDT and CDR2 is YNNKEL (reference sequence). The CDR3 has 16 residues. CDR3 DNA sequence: TGTGCCAGCAGCCAAGAGTGGGGGCTTGGGGCCAACGTCCTGACTTTC. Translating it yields CASSQEWGLGANVLTF.

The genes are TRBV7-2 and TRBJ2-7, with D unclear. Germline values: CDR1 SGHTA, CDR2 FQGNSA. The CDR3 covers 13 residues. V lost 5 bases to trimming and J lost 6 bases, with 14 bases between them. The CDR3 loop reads CASSRALPREQYF. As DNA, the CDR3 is TGTGCCAGCAGCCGCGCCCTCCCTCGCGAGCAGTACTTC.

CDR3 residues: CSAHTSGHTGELFF. For the CDR3, the DNA is TGCAGTGCCCATACTAGCGGCCACACCGGGGAGCTGTTTTTT. V and J are TRBV20-1 and TRBJ2-2; TRBD2 aligns across 8 bases. V dropped 6 bases and J dropped 3; count of bases not matched to a gene: 6. The germline V gene has CDR1 DFQATT and CDR2 SNEGSKA (reference sequence). The CDR3 contains 14 residues.

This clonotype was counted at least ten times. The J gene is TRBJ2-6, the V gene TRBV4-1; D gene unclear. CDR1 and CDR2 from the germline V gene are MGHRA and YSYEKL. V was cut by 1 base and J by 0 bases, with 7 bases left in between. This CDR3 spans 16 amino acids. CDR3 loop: CASSQGLGSGANVLTF. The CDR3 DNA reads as TGCGCCAGCAGCCAAGGTTTGGGCTCTGGGGCCAACGTCCTGACTTTC.

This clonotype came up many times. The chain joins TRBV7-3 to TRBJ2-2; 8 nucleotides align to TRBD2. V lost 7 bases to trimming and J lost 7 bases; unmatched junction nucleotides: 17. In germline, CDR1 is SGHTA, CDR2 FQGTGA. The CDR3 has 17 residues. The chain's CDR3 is CASTPGLEEIGNGELFF. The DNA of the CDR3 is TGTGCCAGCACGCCGGGACTAGAAGAAATCGGGAACGGGGAGCTGTTTTTT.

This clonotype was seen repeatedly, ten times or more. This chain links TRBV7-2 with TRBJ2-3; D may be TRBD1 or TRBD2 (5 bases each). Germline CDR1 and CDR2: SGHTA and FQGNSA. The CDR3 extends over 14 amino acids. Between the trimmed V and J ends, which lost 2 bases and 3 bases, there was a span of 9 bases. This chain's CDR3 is CASSLRWGTDTQYF. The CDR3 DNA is TGTGCCAGCAGCTTAAGGTGGGGGACAGATACGCAGTATTTT.

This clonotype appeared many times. CDR3 region: CASVPEVGEKLFF. The CDR3 DNA reads as TGTGCCAGCGTTCCGGAAGTGGGTGAAAAACTGTTTTTT. The chain is built from TRBV2 and TRBJ1-4, with D hard to call. Germline CDR1 SNHLY, CDR2 FYNNEI. The CDR3 has 13 residues. Trimming left V 8 bases short and J 7 bases short, with 14 bases between.

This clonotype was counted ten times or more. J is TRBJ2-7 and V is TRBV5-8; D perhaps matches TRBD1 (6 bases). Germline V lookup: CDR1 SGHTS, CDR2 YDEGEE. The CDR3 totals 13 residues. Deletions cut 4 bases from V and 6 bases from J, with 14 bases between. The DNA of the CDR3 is TGTGCCAGCAGCCCGGGACAATTAGTCGAGCAGTACTTC. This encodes CASSPGQLVEQYF.

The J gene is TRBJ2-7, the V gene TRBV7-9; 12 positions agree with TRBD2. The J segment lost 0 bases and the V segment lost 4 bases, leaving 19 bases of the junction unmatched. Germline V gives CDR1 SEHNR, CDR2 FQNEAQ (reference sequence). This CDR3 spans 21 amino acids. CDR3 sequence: CASSSTSFWTSGIPSSYEQYF. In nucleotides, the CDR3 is TGTGCCAGCAGCTCAACTAGTTTTTGGACTAGCGGGATCCCTAGCTCCTACGAGCAGTACTTC.